One sample yielded the 9 T cell receptor beta chains listed below, sequenced in a study of blood T cell repertoires in COVID-19. Produced via immunoSEQ multiplex PCR; TCRdb's table is partial and in-frame only. This sample carries fewer than 130,000 clones, approximately 69% of them seen once, and the ten largest clones take approximately 5.9%. Sequencing was performed on peripheral blood. These receptors were obtained from a man older than 75 with acute or convalescent COVID-19.

The V gene is TRBV6-5, the J gene TRBJ1-4; D gene unclear. Germline CDR1 and CDR2: MNHEY and SVGAGI. There are 14 residues in the CDR3. V was pared by 9 bases and J by 4 bases, with 15 bases between. The CDR3 sequence: CASRRGGRNEKLFF. The CDR3 bases are TGTGCCAGTCGACGGGGTGGCCGTAATGAAAAACTGTTTTTT.

The gene calls are TRBV28 and TRBJ2-5; 10 nucleotides agree with TRBD1. V was clipped by 10 bases and J by 7 bases; unmatched bases: 6. From germline, CDR1 is MDHEN and CDR2 SYDVKM. There are 12 residues in the CDR3. CDR3 sequence (DNA): TGTGCCACCCGGACAGGGGGTAGGACCCAGTACTTC. Protein product: CATRTGGRTQYF.

This chain joins TRBV6-5 and TRBJ2-7; possible D gene TRBD2, 5 bases. V lost 5 bases and J 2 bases, leaving 16 bases between the germline ends. The CDR3 runs 15 residues. CDR1 and CDR2 (germline): MNHEY, SVGAGI. The CDR3 bases are TGTGCCAGCAGTCCGAGCGGACTTACCGCCTACGAGCAGTACTTC. Protein: CASSPSGLTAYEQYF.

The chain uses TRBV19 and TRBJ2-7; 11 positions match TRBD2. Germline CDR1 is LNHDA and CDR2 is SQIVND (reference sequence). The CDR3 consists of 15 residues. After removal of 4 bases from V and 0 bases from J, the junction contained 2 bases not matched to a gene. The CDR3 sequence is CASSKTSGDSYEQYF. The CDR3 coding sequence is TGTGCCAGTAGTAAGACTAGCGGGGACTCCTACGAGCAGTACTTC.

This chain joins TRBV5-4 and TRBJ2-1, with TRBD1 matching 8 bases. The CDR3 extends over 14 amino acids. CDR1 and CDR2 (germline): SGHNT, YYREEE (reference sequence). With V trimmed by 9 bases and J by 5 bases, 10 bases remained unmatched. This chain's CDR3 is CATEKGQVDNEQFF. CDR3 in DNA: TGTGCCACCGAGAAGGGACAGGTAGACAATGAGCAGTTCTTC.

This clone was seen more than once but under ten times. The rearrangement uses TRBV2 and TRBJ2-2; a weak D match, TRBD1 (7 bases). Per the germline V gene, CDR1 is SNHLY and CDR2 is FYNNEI. The CDR3 extends over 14 amino acids. V was pared by 7 bases and J by 4 bases, with 13 bases between. In nucleotides, the CDR3 is TGTGCCAGCAAAGGCCAGGGGGGCACCGGGGAGCTGTTTTTT. It encodes CASKGQGGTGELFF.

This clone occurred a few times. The gene calls are TRBV20-1 and TRBJ1-1, with 9 bases fitting TRBD1. Germline V lookup: CDR1 DFQATT, CDR2 SNEGSKA (reference sequence). The CDR3 is 12 residues long. The V gene end was trimmed by 3 bases and the J gene end by 11 bases; junction bases not matched to a gene: 7. The CDR3 DNA sequence: TGCAGTGCTAGTTACAGGGGGCGTTACGCTTTCTTT. It yields the protein CSASYRGRYAFF.

The rearrangement links TRBV12-2 to TRBJ2-7; the table's TRBD1 call for D was not verified on the DNA. TRBV12-2 is a recognized pseudogene. This CDR3 is built from 18 residues. The CDR3 here is CASRLASVRDRGSYEQYF. The CDR3, as DNA: TGTGCAAGTCGCTTAGCGAGTGTCCGGGACAGGGGCTCCTACGAGCAGTACTTC.

This rearrangement joins TRBV7-2 to TRBJ2-7; D perhaps matches TRBD1 (6 bases). Germline V gene data show CDR1 as SGHTA and CDR2 as FQGNSA. Deletions cut 5 bases from V and 0 bases from J, with 8 bases between. The CDR3 has 13 residues. The CDR3 loop reads CASSRGHSYEQYF. DNA for the CDR3: TGTGCCAGCAGCCGGGGACACTCCTACGAGCAGTACTTC.